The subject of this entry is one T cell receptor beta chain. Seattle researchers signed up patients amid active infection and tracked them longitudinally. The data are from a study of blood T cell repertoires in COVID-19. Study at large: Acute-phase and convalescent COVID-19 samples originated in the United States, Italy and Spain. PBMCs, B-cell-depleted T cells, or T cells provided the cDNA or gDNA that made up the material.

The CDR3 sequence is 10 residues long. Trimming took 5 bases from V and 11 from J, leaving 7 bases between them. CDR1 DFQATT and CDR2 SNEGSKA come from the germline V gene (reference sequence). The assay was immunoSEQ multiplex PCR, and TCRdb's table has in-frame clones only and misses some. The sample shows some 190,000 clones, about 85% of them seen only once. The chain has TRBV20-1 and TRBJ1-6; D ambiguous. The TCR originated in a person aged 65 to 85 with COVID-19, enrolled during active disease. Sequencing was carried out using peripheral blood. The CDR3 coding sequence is TGCAGTGCTGAACGGGCACCCCTCCACTTT. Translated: CSAERAPLHF.